The 26 T cell receptor beta chains below come from one sample, sequenced in a study of T cell clonality in common variable immunodeficiency (dated by TCRdb to 2014 to 2015). The library relied on the immunoSEQ multiplex PCR assay. In TCRdb, the immuneACCESS table is reduced to in-frame sequences with V and J assigned. These tables do not hold every clone; where another copy was compared, an unresolved V gene accounts for under half, and the others remain unexplained. This sample was tabulated with roughly 28,000 clones, among which there are no singletons. The ten largest clones add up to about an eighth of the sample. Sample: peripheral blood mononuclear cells. All receptors come from a person between 18 and 70 years old in good health.

The sample holds many counts of this clone. The CDR3 end falls 3 residues outside the read, so it is completed with the germline J gene. V gene TRBV20-1 combines with J gene TRBJ1-6; weak D call: TRBD1 (6 bases). The CDR3 contains 15 residues. The V gene's germline CDR1 is DFQATT and CDR2 SNEGSKA (reference sequence). The V and J ends lost 2 bases and 7 bases respectively, with 15 bases between them. CDR3 DNA (partial): TGCAGTGCTAGAATGGGGGGGGCGGTAAATTCACCC. Protein sequence: CSARMGGAVNSP. The full CDR3 is CSARMGGAVNSPLHF.

This clone was observed at least ten times. Sequencing ends 3 residues short of the CDR3 end; the germline J gene provides the rest. The rearrangement links TRBV20-1 to TRBJ2-1, with a possible D match to TRBD2 (6 bases). V was cut by 4 bases and J by 9 bases, with 16 bases left in between. Germline lookup yields CDR1 DFQATT and CDR2 SNEGSKA (reference sequence). The CDR3 runs to 13 residues. The CDR3 is CSAISGVRVEQFF. The CDR3 bases that were read are TGCAGTGCTATCTCGGGGGTGCGGGTTGAG.

This clone was seen at least ten times. The read terminates 3 residues before the CDR3 end, so the remaining end is supplied by the germline J gene. This chain connects TRBV6-2 or TRBV6-3 to TRBJ2-5; TRBD2 matches at 7 bases. The CDR3 loop spans 13 amino acids. V was pared by 8 bases and J by 2 bases, with 5 bases of the junction left unmatched. Germline V gives CDR1 MNHEY, CDR2 SVGEGT. CDR3 bases read: TGTGCCAGCCTTCGGCGGGGGCAAGAGACC. This codes for CASLRRGQET. The CDR3 reads in full as CASLRRGQETQYF.

This clone was detected a few times. The read falls 3 residues short of the CDR3 end, and the missing part is taken from the germline J gene. The V call is TRBV20-1, the J call TRBJ2-3; 8 bases line up with TRBD2. Germline V lookup: CDR1 DFQATT, CDR2 SNEGSKA (reference sequence). This CDR3 contains 13 residues. CDR3 loop: CSATAGGWETQYF. Incomplete CDR3 DNA: TGCAGTGCTACGGCGGGGGGCTGGGAGACG.

At least ten counts were recorded for this clone. The DNA read from the CDR3 is TGTGCCAGCTCACCTGGGGGGACAGATACG. It codes for CASSPGGTDT. The whole CDR3 is CASSPGGTDTQYF. J is TRBJ2-3 and V is TRBV18; tentatively, D is TRBD2 (6 bases). The sequenced fragment ends 3 residues before the CDR3 boundary, so the rest is inferred from the germline J gene. Germline lookup yields CDR1 KGHSH and CDR2 LQKENI. V lost 3 bases to trimming and J lost 3 bases, with 7 bases between them. CDR3 length: 13 amino acids.

This clone was detected many times. The CDR3 is cut off 3 residues early in the read; its end comes from the germline J gene. V is TRBV29-1 and J is TRBJ1-1; no clear D gene. This CDR3 is built from 10 residues. Germline CDR1 is SQVTM and CDR2 is ANQGSEA. Trimming pared 6 bases from V and 7 bases from J, leaving 9 bases between. CDR3 region: CSVRRVEAFF. The covered CDR3 bases are TGCAGCGTCCGGCGGGTTGAA. The full variable domain, completed using reference TRBV29-1 and TRBJ1-1, is SAVISQKPSRDICQRGTSLTIQCQVDSQVTMMFWYRQQPGQSLTLIATANQGSEATYESGFVIDKFPISRPNLTFSTLTVSNMSPEDSSIYLCSVRRVEAFFGQGTRLTVV.

This clone was observed many times. With the read ending 3 residues before the CDR3 end, the germline J gene is used to fill in that end. The J gene is TRBJ1-6, the V gene TRBV7-2; 8 nucleotides match TRBD1. The CDR3 is made up of 14 amino acids. With 5 bases clipped from V and 10 bases from J, the junction kept 7 bases outside the gene matches. Germline CDR1 is SGHTA and CDR2 is FQGNSA. The sequenced CDR3 bases are TGTGCCAGCAGCCTTGGGACAGGTCAATCACCC. Translated: CASSLGTGQSP. The full CDR3 sequence reads CASSLGTGQSPLHF. The full variable domain, completed using reference TRBV7-2 and TRBJ1-6, is GAGVSQSPSNKVTEKGKDVELRCDPISGHTALYWYRQSLGQGLEFLIYFQGNSAPDKSGLPSDRFSAERTGGSVSTLTIQRTQQEDSAVYLCASSLGTGQSPLHFGNGTRLTVT.

In its sample, this clone was seen many times. The CDR3 bases that were read are TGCAGCGTTGATAGACAGACCCTGAACACTGAA. The encoded protein is CSVDRQTLNTE. The CDR3 in its entirety is CSVDRQTLNTEAFF. The V call is TRBV29-1, the J call TRBJ1-1; TRBD1 might be the D (5 bases). The CDR3 end falls 3 residues outside the read, so it is completed with the germline J gene. The V end lost 3 bases, the J end lost 0 bases, and 11 bases lay between the germline ends. Germline CDR1 and CDR2: SQVTM and ANQGSEA. CDR3 size: 14 residues.

This clone was seen repeatedly, ten times or more. The read terminates 3 residues before the CDR3 end, so the remaining end is supplied by the germline J gene. The V and J genes are TRBV20-1 and TRBJ2-2, with D perhaps TRBD1 (6 bases). The CDR3 extends over 12 amino acids. The germline CDR1 and CDR2 sequences are DFQATT and SNEGSKA (reference sequence). The CDR3 here is CSAQGNTGELFF. The CDR3 DNA, read in part, is TGCAGCGCACAGGGGAACACCGGGGAG.

This clone was seen repeatedly, ten times or more. The read terminates 3 residues ahead of where the CDR3 ends, so the germline J gene completes it. The chain has TRBV7-8 and TRBJ1-5; 8 bases are a match to TRBD1. V trimming: 3 bases; J trimming: 2 bases; junction bases outside the gene matches: 0. Germline V gene sequence: CDR1 SGHVS, CDR2 FQNEAQ. The CDR3 extends over 14 amino acids. This CDR3 reads CASSLGQGNQPQHF. The covered CDR3 bases are TGTGCCAGCAGCTTGGGACAGGGCAATCAGCCC.

This clone was observed at least ten times. With the read ending 3 residues before the CDR3 end, the germline J gene is used to fill in that end. The chain is built from TRBV7-3 and TRBJ2-3; 8 nucleotides align to TRBD2. The CDR3 contains 12 residues. The germline V gene has CDR1 SGHTA and CDR2 FQGTGA. CDR3 amino acids: CASSPGLGPQYF. Partial CDR3 DNA: TGTGCCAGCAGCCCGGGACTAGGTCCG.

This clone was counted at least ten times. CDR3 DNA (partial): TGCAGTGCTAGAATCACTAGCCAAGATACG. It encodes CSARITSQDT. The full CDR3 protein reads CSARITSQDTQYF. The genes are TRBV20-1 and TRBJ2-3; tentative D call: TRBD2 (6 bases). The CDR3 end lies 3 residues beyond the end of the read and is filled in from the germline J gene. V was cut by 2 bases and J by 5 bases, with 11 bases left in between. This CDR3 region has 13 residues. Germline CDR1 is DFQATT and CDR2 is SNEGSKA (reference sequence).

This clone was seen at least ten times. The observed sequence ends 3 residues before the CDR3 terminus, with the missing tail filled in from the germline J gene. The chain has TRBV20-1 and TRBJ1-6, with D perhaps matching TRBD1 (5 bases). Trimming shortened V by 5 bases and J by 7 bases, and 12 bases separated the two germline ends. This CDR3 is 13 amino acids long. CDR1 DFQATT and CDR2 SNEGSKA come from the germline V gene (reference sequence). The CDR3 reads CSALQVLNSPLHF. The CDR3 bases that were read are TGCAGTGCTTTACAGGTTTTAAATTCACCC.

There are many counts of this clone. The read stops 3 residues short of the end of the CDR3; the missing end is completed from the germline J gene. The V gene is TRBV7-9, the J gene TRBJ2-2; perhaps TRBD2 as D (5 bases). The CDR3 is 13 amino acids. Germline CDR1 and CDR2: SEHNR and FQNEAQ (reference sequence). Trimming cost V 8 bases and J 8 bases, with 15 bases left between them. The CDR3 spells CASGEPSRGELFF. The covered CDR3 bases are TGTGCCAGCGGGGAACCTAGCCGGGGGGAG. The full variable domain, rest sourced from reference TRBV7-9 and TRBJ2-2, is DTGVSQNPRHKITKRGQNVTFRCDPISEHNRLYWYRQTLGQGPEFLTYFQNEAQLEKSRLLSDRFSAERPKGSFSTLEIQRTEQGDSAMYLCASGEPSRGELFFGEGSRLTVL.

This clone was detected many times. The read finishes 3 residues shy of the CDR3 end, and the germline J gene is used to complete it. This chain connects TRBV5-1 to TRBJ2-5; 8 bases map to TRBD2. The CDR3 extends over 16 amino acids. The trim removed 0 bases at V and 4 bases at J, leaving 8 bases unmatched. Germline loops: CDR1 SGHRS, CDR2 YFSETQ. The CDR3 loop is CASSLGAGGAIETQYF. CDR3 DNA, as far as it was read: TGCGCCAGCAGCTTGGGTGCCGGGGGGGCCATAGAGACC.

This clone came up many times. The read is 3 residues too short to cover the CDR3 end, so that end is filled in from the germline J gene. The chain couples TRBV19 to TRBJ2-5; 10 positions agree with TRBD1. The CDR3 has 16 amino acids. Germline V CDR1 and CDR2: LNHDA, SQIVND (reference sequence). The J segment lost 4 bases and the V segment lost 3 bases, leaving 8 bases of the junction unmatched. The part of the CDR3 DNA that was read is TGTGCCAGTAGTATTATTCCGGGACAGGGGTCAGAGACC. Protein sequence: CASSIIPGQGSET. The full CDR3 protein is CASSIIPGQGSETQYF. Supplemented by reference TRBV19 and TRBJ2-5, the full variable domain reads DGGITQSPKYLFRKEGQNVTLSCEQNLNHDAMYWYRQDPGQGLRLIYYSQIVNDFQKGDIAEGYSVSREKKESFPLTVTSAQKNPTAFYLCASSIIPGQGSETQYFGPGTRLLVL.

In this sample, this clone turned up many times. The CDR3 end is not reached by the read, which stops 3 residues before it; the germline J gene fills it in. V gene TRBV20-1 combines with J gene TRBJ2-7, with D tentatively TRBD2 (6 bases). CDR1 and CDR2 (germline): DFQATT, SNEGSKA (reference sequence). CDR3 length: 14 amino acids. The V end was cut by 1 base, the J end by 2 bases, with 12 bases between. The CDR3 spells CSARGRGGPYEQYF. The sequenced CDR3 bases are TGCAGTGCTAGAGGGAGGGGTGGCCCCTACGAG.

This clone came up many times. CDR3 DNA (partial): TGCGCCAGCTATAAAGGGCCGGGACAGGGAGATGAAAAA. This sequence encodes CASYKGPGQGDEK. In full, the CDR3 is CASYKGPGQGDEKLFF. The chain couples TRBV4-1 to TRBJ1-4; 9 nucleotides line up with TRBD1. The CDR3 end falls 3 residues outside the read, so it is completed with the germline J gene. Germline V gene sequence: CDR1 MGHRA, CDR2 YSYEKL. The trim removed 8 bases at V and 6 bases at J, leaving 13 bases unmatched. This CDR3 has 16 residues.

This clone was observed a few times. Coverage ceases 3 residues before the CDR3 finishes, and the germline J gene fills in the end. The chain recombines TRBV18 with TRBJ1-2, with D unresolved. The CDR3 is 12 residues long. Germline-derived CDR1 and CDR2 are KGHSH and LQKENI. The DNA read from the CDR3 is TGTGCCAGCTCAGGCTTCTCGAGTGAG. Its translation is CASSGFSSE. The full-length CDR3 reads as CASSGFSSEYTF.

In its sample, this clone was seen many times. The read falls 3 residues short of the CDR3 end, and the missing part is taken from the germline J gene. This sequence joins TRBV7-3 and TRBJ2-6; 9 positions agree with TRBD1. V was pared by 4 bases and J by 0 bases, with 7 bases of the junction left unmatched. The CDR3 covers 18 residues. CDR1 and CDR2 (germline): SGHTA, FQGTGA. The covered CDR3 bases are TGTGCCAGCAGCTCACGAGGGACAGGGAGCTCTGGGGCCAACGTC. Encoded protein: CASSSRGTGSSGANV. The whole CDR3 sequence is CASSSRGTGSSGANVLTF. The full variable domain, completed using reference TRBV7-3 and TRBJ2-6, is GAGVSQTPSNKVTEKGKYVELRCDPISGHTALYWYRQSLGQGPEFLIYFQGTGAADDSGLPNDRFFAVRPEGSVSTLKIQRTERGDSAVYLCASSSRGTGSSGANVLTFGAGSRLTVL.

About this clone itself: The read ends 3 residues shy of where the CDR3 ends; the end is completed using the germline J gene. V and J are TRBV7-2 and TRBJ1-5, with D maybe TRBD1 (6 bases). The length of the CDR3 is 15 residues. The germline V gene encodes CDR1 SGHTA and CDR2 FQGNSA. The V and J ends lost 4 bases and 4 bases respectively, with 14 bases between them. The CDR3 bases that were read are TGTGCCAGCAGCTCCACGCCAGGGGATAATCAGCCC. As protein: CASSSTPGDNQP. The whole CDR3 protein reads CASSSTPGDNQPQHF. Drawing the rest from reference TRBV7-2 and TRBJ1-5, the complete variable domain is GAGVSQSPSNKVTEKGKDVELRCDPISGHTALYWYRQSLGQGLEFLIYFQGNSAPDKSGLPSDRFSAERTGGSVSTLTIQRTQQEDSAVYLCASSSTPGDNQPQHFGDGTRLSIL.

This clone has ten or more counts. From the germline J gene comes the end of the CDR3, since the read stops 3 residues before it. This chain uses TRBV20-1 with TRBJ1-1, with a possible D match to TRBD1 (5 bases). The CDR3 sequence is 13 residues long. Germline V gene lookup returns CDR1 DFQATT and CDR2 SNEGSKA (reference sequence). Trimming left V 1 base short and J 4 bases short, with 10 bases between. CDR3 protein: CSARALGGTEAFF. CDR3 DNA (partial): TGCAGTGCTAGAGCTCTGGGGGGCACTGAA.

This clone showed up many times. Partial CDR3 DNA: TGTGCCAGCTCGCGAGGGACAGGGTTCGAG. Translated, it gives CASSRGTGFE. The entire CDR3 sequence reads CASSRGTGFEQYF. V and J are TRBV18 and TRBJ2-7; 9 bases are shared with TRBD1. The CDR3 is cut off 3 residues early in the read; its end comes from the germline J gene. After removal of 6 bases from V and 6 bases from J, the junction contained 6 bases not matched to a gene. CDR3 length: 13 residues. Germline V lookup: CDR1 KGHSH, CDR2 LQKENI. Full variable domain (missing parts from reference TRBV18 and TRBJ2-7): NAGVMQNPRHLVRRRGQEARLRCSPMKGHSHVYWYRQLPEEGLKFMVYLQKENIIDESGMPKERFSAEFPKEGPSILRIQQVVRGDSAAYFCASSRGTGFEQYFGPGTRLTVT.

A remark on this clone: The read stops 3 residues short of the end of the CDR3; the missing end is completed from the germline J gene. The chain is built from TRBV2 and TRBJ2-2, with D unresolved. The CDR3 spans 13 residues. Between the trimmed V and J ends, which lost 7 bases and 4 bases, there was a span of 10 bases. Germline loops: CDR1 SNHLY, CDR2 FYNNEI. CDR3 bases read: TGTGCCAGCATTACCCGAGGCACCGGGGAG. Translated, it gives CASITRGTGE. The full CDR3 sequence reads CASITRGTGELFF.

This clone turned up a few times. The read ends 3 residues shy of where the CDR3 ends; the end is completed using the germline J gene. The chain carries TRBV7-9 and TRBJ2-4, with TRBD1 as a possible D gene (6 bases). From germline, CDR1 is SEHNR and CDR2 FQNEAQ (reference sequence). The CDR3 is 14 residues long. This chain's CDR3 is CASQTGTRERGQYF. Partial CDR3 DNA: TGTGCCAGCCAAACAGGGACCCGCGAGCGAGGT.

A remark on this clone: The read terminates 3 residues ahead of where the CDR3 ends, so the germline J gene completes it. V and J are TRBV7-2 and TRBJ2-2, with 10 bases that match TRBD1. The germline CDR1 and CDR2 sequences are SGHTA and FQGNSA. CDR3 size: 14 residues. The CDR3 protein is CASSLGQGNSPLFF. The covered CDR3 bases are TGTGCCAGCAGCTTGGGACAGGGGAATTCACCG.